These 21 T cell receptor beta chains share one sample of origin, sequenced in a study of vaccination and CD4 T cells after COVID-19. Time point noted: late sampling 161 to 241 days after vaccination in a few convalescent patients. TCRdb re-called the PCR reads through MiXCR, storing one row per CDR3 protein. The sample contains 35,000 to 45,000 distinct CDR3 sequences, under 45% of which appear only once. The sample here was CD4+ T cells from blood, taken about 7 months after SARS-CoV-2 vaccination. These receptors were taken from a human donor who had recovered from COVID-19.

The CDR3 region has the DNA TGTGCCAGCAGCTCCGGGACTACCCTCTACTACGAGCAGTACTTC. It yields the protein CASSSGTTLYYEQYF. The chain combines TRBV5-4 with TRBJ2-7, with 7 positions matching TRBD2. V was pared by 3 bases and J by 3 bases, with 9 bases of the junction left unmatched. This CDR3 has 15 residues. Germline CDR1 SGHNT, CDR2 YYREEE (reference sequence).

This clonotype was seen once. The chain combines TRBV4-2 with TRBJ2-7; the D gene is possibly TRBD2 (5 bases). V was clipped by 2 bases and J by 6 bases, with 23 bases between them. Germline V lookup: CDR1 LGHNA, CDR2 YNFKEQ. This CDR3 region has 17 residues. CDR3 loop: CASSQRYGLYPPPEQYF. In DNA, the CDR3 is TGTGCCAGCAGCCAACGGTACGGACTCTACCCGCCCCCCGAGCAGTACTTC.

The table lists this clonotype with a count of one. V is TRBV7-9 and J is TRBJ2-7, with D hard to call. The CDR3 is 12 amino acids. Germline CDR1 reads SEHNR; CDR2 reads FQNEAQ (reference sequence). The V and J ends lost 5 bases and 3 bases respectively, with 8 bases between them. The CDR3 region is CASSRLNYEQYF. The CDR3 nucleotides read TGTGCCAGCAGCCGTCTGAACTACGAGCAGTACTTC.

This clonotype has more than one count but fewer than ten. The chain has TRBV7-9 and TRBJ1-1; 9 bases are shared with TRBD1. The CDR3 runs 15 residues. Per germline, CDR1 SEHNR and CDR2 FQNEAQ (reference sequence). The V segment lost 5 bases and the J segment 5 bases; nucleotides outside the gene matches: 9. CDR3 in DNA: TGTGCCAGCAGCATAAGGATCGGGACAGGGACTGAAGCTTTCTTT. The encoded protein is CASSIRIGTGTEAFF.

This clonotype was observed a few times. V usage is TRBV19 and J usage is TRBJ1-1; 8 positions agree with TRBD1. Germline V gene lookup returns CDR1 LNHDA and CDR2 SQIVND (reference sequence). The CDR3 runs 15 residues. With V trimmed by 7 bases and J by 1 base, 8 bases remained unmatched. The CDR3 DNA is TGTGCCAGTACAATGGGACAGGCCTCGAACACTGAAGCTTTCTTT. Translated, it gives CASTMGQASNTEAFF.

This clonotype was observed a single time. The chain links TRBV20-1 to TRBJ2-1; 11 nucleotides match TRBD2. Germline CDR1 and CDR2: DFQATT and SNEGSKA (reference sequence). CDR3 length: 17 residues. V dropped 3 bases and J dropped 0; count of bases not matched to a gene: 7. The DNA of the CDR3 is TGCAGTGCTAGCCCTAGCGGGAGGCCTAGCTCCTACAATGAGCAGTTCTTC. This translates into CSASPSGRPSSYNEQFF.

This chain connects TRBV2 to TRBJ2-3; 13 bases match TRBD2. The CDR3 contains 17 residues. The V gene's germline CDR1 is SNHLY and CDR2 FYNNEI. V gave up 5 bases and J gave up 4 bases; unmatched junction bases: 9. The CDR3 DNA follows: TGTGCCAGCAGTACTAGCGGGAGGGCCTTGGGCCCAGATACGCAGTATTTT. Amino acids: CASSTSGRALGPDTQYF.

This clonotype was seen a few times. The rearrangement joins TRBV6-1 to TRBJ1-1, with D perhaps matching TRBD1 (5 bases). Germline V gives CDR1 MNHNS, CDR2 SASEGT. V was shortened by 9 bases and J by 2 bases, with 19 bases between the two germline ends. The CDR3 covers 15 residues. The CDR3 reads CASRPGQGQNTEAFF. CDR3 nucleotide sequence: TGTGCCAGTCGGCCGGGCCAGGGCCAAAACACTGAAGCTTTCTTT.

The sample holds a few counts of this clonotype. The chain has TRBV6-1 and TRBJ2-5; 8 bases line up with TRBD1. With 0 bases clipped from V and 1 base from J, the junction kept 4 bases outside the gene matches. Germline assignment: CDR1 MNHNS and CDR2 SASEGT. The CDR3 is made up of 16 amino acids. The CDR3 loop reads CASSEARDRIQETQYF. The CDR3 DNA is TGTGCCAGCAGTGAAGCGCGGGACAGGATCCAAGAGACCCAGTACTTC.

The sample holds a few counts of this clonotype. This rearrangement joins TRBV20-1 to TRBJ1-2, with D possibly being TRBD1 (6 bases). V was shortened by 3 bases and J by 5 bases, with 22 bases between the two germline ends. In germline, CDR1 is DFQATT, CDR2 SNEGSKA (reference sequence). The CDR3 spans 16 residues. The CDR3 coding sequence is TGCAGTGCTAGGCCACCCCCAGGGGATTTGTGGTATGGCTACACCTTC. This translates into CSARPPPGDLWYGYTF.

The chain couples TRBV20-1 to TRBJ2-1, with 14 positions matching TRBD2. Trimming cost V 2 bases and J 10 bases; bases outside gene matches: 16. Germline CDR1 is DFQATT and CDR2 is SNEGSKA (reference sequence). The CDR3 length is 18 residues. The CDR3 reads CSARPLRLAGGPGREQFF. Here the CDR3 DNA reads TGCAGTGCTAGACCCCTTAGACTAGCGGGAGGGCCGGGTAGGGAGCAGTTCTTC.

This clonotype showed up just a few times. V and J are TRBV6-1 and TRBJ2-5; 11 bases agree with TRBD2. The CDR3 consists of 14 residues. The V gene's germline CDR1 is MNHNS and CDR2 SASEGT. The junction had 5 bases not matched to a gene; V was cut back by 7 bases and J by 4 bases. In DNA form, the CDR3 reads TGTGCCAGCACCAGTAGCGGGGGGGGAGAGACCCAGTACTTC. It is translated as CASTSSGGGETQYF.

The CDR3 coding sequence is TGTGCCAGCAGCCCCGGAGACACCTATGGCTACACCTTC. This sequence encodes CASSPGDTYGYTF. The chain couples TRBV6-4 to TRBJ1-2; no firm D call. The CDR3 covers 13 residues. Deletions cut 6 bases from V and 4 bases from J, with 12 bases between. Germline V gives CDR1 MRHNA, CDR2 SNTAGT.

The rearrangement joins TRBV19 to TRBJ2-3; TRBD1 matches 10 bases. The germline gives CDR1 LNHDA, CDR2 SQIVND (reference sequence). The CDR3 extends over 16 amino acids. The junction had 11 bases not matched to a gene; V was cut back by 4 bases and J by 7 bases. The CDR3 nucleotides are TGTGCCAGTAGTACCTTACCGGGACAGGGGTGGAATACGCAGTATTTT. Protein sequence: CASSTLPGQGWNTQYF.

This clonotype was found a few times. The V call is TRBV20-1, the J call TRBJ2-5; no firm D call. V shed 6 bases and J shed 1 base, with 6 bases lying between them. This CDR3 contains 11 residues. From germline, CDR1 is DFQATT and CDR2 SNEGSKA (reference sequence). The CDR3 nucleotides are TGCAGTGCCTTGATCCAAGAGACCCAGTACTTC. It is translated as CSALIQETQYF.

The chain combines TRBV24-1 with TRBJ2-5, with 10 bases aligning to TRBD2. This CDR3 is 17 amino acids long. Germline CDR1 reads KGHDR; CDR2 reads SFDVKD. The J segment lost 1 base and the V segment lost 3 bases, leaving 7 bases of the junction unmatched. CDR3 sequence reads: CATSDPGLAEAQETQYF. As DNA, the CDR3 is TGTGCCACCAGTGATCCAGGACTAGCGGAGGCCCAAGAGACCCAGTACTTC.

This clonotype was observed a handful of times. The chain is built from TRBV7-9 and TRBJ1-1; D gene uncertain. This CDR3 contains 14 residues. Germline V gene sequence: CDR1 SEHNR, CDR2 FQNEAQ (reference sequence). V was trimmed by 1 base and J by 4 bases, leaving 10 bases between them. CDR3 region: CASSLEARLTEAFF. The CDR3 DNA sequence: TGTGCCAGCAGCTTAGAGGCCCGGCTCACTGAAGCTTTCTTT.

The chain has TRBV28 and TRBJ1-1; D is unclear. The CDR3 loop spans 16 amino acids. The germline V gene encodes CDR1 MDHEN and CDR2 SYDVKM. V lost 4 bases and J lost 2, with 17 bases in between. CDR3 nucleotides: TGTGCCAGCAGTTCTCGGCCGACAACATCTAACACTGAAGCTTTCTTT. This encodes CASSSRPTTSNTEAFF.

The chain is built from TRBV6-1 and TRBJ2-7; D is undetermined. This CDR3 is built from 15 residues. V lost 6 bases and J lost 5, with 20 bases in between. CDR1 is MNHNS and CDR2 is SASEGT in the germline V gene. The CDR3 sequence: CASSQGQAPKDEQYF. CDR3 nucleotide sequence: TGTGCCAGCAGCCAAGGCCAAGCGCCTAAGGACGAGCAGTACTTC.

V is TRBV7-8 and J is TRBJ2-5, with TRBD2 as a possible D gene (6 bases). CDR1 is SGHVS, CDR2 FQNEAQ, per germline. CDR3 length equals 16 residues. Trimming cost V 0 bases and J 0 bases, with 11 bases left between them. The CDR3 region has the DNA TGTGCCAGCAGCTTAGCGGGAGCGGGCCACCAAGAGACCCAGTACTTC. Translating gives CASSLAGAGHQETQYF.

V is TRBV20-1 and J is TRBJ1-5, with a weak D call TRBD1 (6 bases). This CDR3 is built from 14 residues. Germline V gene lookup returns CDR1 DFQATT and CDR2 SNEGSKA (reference sequence). V lost 0 bases to trimming and J lost 7 bases, with 13 bases between them. Written as DNA, the CDR3 is TGCAGTGCTAGAGATGGGGGGGCCCGGCAGCCCCAGCATTTT. Its protein product is CSARDGGARQPQHF.